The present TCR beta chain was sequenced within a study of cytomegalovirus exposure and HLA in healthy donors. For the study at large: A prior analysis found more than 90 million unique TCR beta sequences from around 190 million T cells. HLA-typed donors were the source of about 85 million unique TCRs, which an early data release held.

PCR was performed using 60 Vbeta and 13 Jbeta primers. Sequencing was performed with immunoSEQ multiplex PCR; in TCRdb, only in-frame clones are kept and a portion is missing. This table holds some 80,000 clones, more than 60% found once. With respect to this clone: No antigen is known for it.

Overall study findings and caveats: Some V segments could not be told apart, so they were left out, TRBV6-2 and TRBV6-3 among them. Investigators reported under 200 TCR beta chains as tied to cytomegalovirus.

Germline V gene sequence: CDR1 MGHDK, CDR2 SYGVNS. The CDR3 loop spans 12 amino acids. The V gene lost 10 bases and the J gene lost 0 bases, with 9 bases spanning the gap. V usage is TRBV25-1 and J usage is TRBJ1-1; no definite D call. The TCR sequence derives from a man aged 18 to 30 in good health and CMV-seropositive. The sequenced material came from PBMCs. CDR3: CATRGVNTEAFF. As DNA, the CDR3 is TGTGCCACCCGGGGAGTGAACACTGAAGCTTTCTTT.